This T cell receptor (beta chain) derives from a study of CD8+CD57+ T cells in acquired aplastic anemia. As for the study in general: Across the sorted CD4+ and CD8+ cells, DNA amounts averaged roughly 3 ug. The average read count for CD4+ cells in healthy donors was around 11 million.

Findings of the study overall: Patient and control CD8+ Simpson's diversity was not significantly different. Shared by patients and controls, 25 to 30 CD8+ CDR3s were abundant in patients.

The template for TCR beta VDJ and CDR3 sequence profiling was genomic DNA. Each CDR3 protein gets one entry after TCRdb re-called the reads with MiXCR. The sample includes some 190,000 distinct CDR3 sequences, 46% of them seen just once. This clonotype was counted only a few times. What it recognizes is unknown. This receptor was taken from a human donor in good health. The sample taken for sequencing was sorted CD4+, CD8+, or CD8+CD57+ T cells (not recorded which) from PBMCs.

CDR3 nucleotides: TGTGCCAGCAGTGGGGGTCAAGAGACCCAGTACTTC. This codes for CASSGGQETQYF. The chain uses TRBV7-2 and TRBJ2-5; D is possibly TRBD1 or TRBD2 (5 bases each). V shed 6 bases and J shed 2 bases, with 7 bases lying between them. The CDR3 runs to 12 residues. Germline values: CDR1 SGHTA, CDR2 FQGNSA. Complete variable domain (other parts from reference TRBV7-2 and TRBJ2-5): GAGVSQSPSNKVTEKGKDVELRCDPISGHTALYWYRQSLGQGLEFLIYFQGNSAPDKSGLPSDRFSAERTGGSVSTLTIQRTQQEDSAVYLCASSGGQETQYFGPGTRLLVL.